One sample yielded the 17 T cell receptor beta chains listed below, sequenced in a study of T cells after yellow fever vaccination. TCRdb passed the 5' RACE reads through MiXCR, listing each CDR3 protein once. The sample shows approximately 250,000 distinct CDR3 sequences, approximately 3.5% of them seen only once. Sequenced here: PBMCs, sampled 15 days after the yellow fever booster vaccination. The source is a man aged 18 to 29 who received the YFV17D yellow fever vaccine.

Ten or more counts support this clonotype. This chain joins TRBV5-1 and TRBJ2-1; D ambiguous. Per the germline V gene, CDR1 is SGHRS and CDR2 is YFSETQ. The CDR3 contains 14 residues. With 7 bases removed from V and 0 bases from J, the gap between germline ends came to 11 bases. The CDR3 reads CASAYPSSYNEQFF. CDR3 in DNA: TGCGCCAGCGCATACCCAAGCTCCTACAATGAGCAGTTCTTC. Together with reference TRBV5-1 and TRBJ2-1, the CDR3 gives the full variable domain: KAGVTQTPRYLIKTRGQQVTLSCSPISGHRSVSWYQQTPGQGLQFLFEYFSETQRNKGNFPGRFSGRQFSNSRSEMNVSTLELGDSALYLCASAYPSSYNEQFFGPGTRLTVL.

About this clonotype: A much larger clone lies a single base off, so this may be a read error. This chain joins TRBV10-3 and TRBJ1-5; TRBD1 matches at 8 bases. CDR1 and CDR2 (germline): ENHRY, SYGVKD. Losses at the gene ends were 3 bases for V and 6 bases for J; bases not matched to a gene: 4. This CDR3 has 14 residues. CDR3 sequence (DNA): TGTGCCATCAGTGATTCAGGGGGCTTTCAGCCCCAGCATTTT. It yields the protein CAISDSGGFQPQHF.

This clonotype was counted ten times or more. The chain employs TRBV29-1 and TRBJ2-7; 9 bases agree with TRBD1. The junction had 6 bases not matched to a gene; V was cut back by 6 bases and J by 6 bases. CDR1 and CDR2 (germline): SQVTM, ANQGSEA. This CDR3 has 12 residues. This chain's CDR3 is CSVVRDRAEQYF. For the CDR3, the DNA is TGCAGCGTAGTCCGGGACAGGGCCGAGCAGTACTTC.

This clonotype showed up many times. This chain connects TRBV25-1 to TRBJ1-5; D gene uncertain. Germline CDR1 reads MGHDK; CDR2 reads SYGVNS. V was shortened by 3 bases and J by 0 bases, with 9 bases between the two germline ends. This CDR3 is built from 15 residues. As DNA, the CDR3 is TGTGCCAGCAGTGACCCGGCTCATAGCAATCAGCCCCAGCATTTT. Protein product: CASSDPAHSNQPQHF.

The table lists this clonotype with many counts. The chain carries TRBV15 and TRBJ2-1, with TRBD1 matching over 8 bases. CDR1 LNHNV and CDR2 YYDKDF come from the germline V gene (reference sequence). CDR3 size: 14 residues. V gave up 2 bases and J gave up 9 bases; unmatched junction bases: 6. CDR3 amino acids: CATSRTYTGGEQFF. CDR3 bases: TGTGCCACCAGCAGAACTTACACAGGGGGTGAGCAGTTCTTC.

In this sample, this clonotype turned up many times. This rearrangement joins TRBV4-3 to TRBJ2-3, with D unresolved. Germline CDR1 LGHNA, CDR2 YSLEER. V lost 0 bases to trimming and J lost 4 bases, with 8 bases between them. This CDR3 spans 14 amino acids. In DNA form, the CDR3 reads TGCGCCAGCAGCCAAGACGGGCGCGCAGATACGCAGTATTTT. This translates into CASSQDGRADTQYF.

This clonotype was seen at least ten times. This chain uses TRBV7-3 with TRBJ2-7, with D maybe TRBD2 (7 bases). Deletions cut 1 base from V and 2 bases from J, with 9 bases between. Germline CDR1 reads SGHTA; CDR2 reads FQGTGA. The length of the CDR3 is 14 residues. CDR3 in amino acids: CASSLRGGAYEQYV. CDR3 bases: TGTGCCAGCAGCTTAAGAGGGGGGGCCTACGAGCAGTACGTC.

Ten or more counts support this clonotype. The chain links TRBV15 to TRBJ2-1; D possibly matches TRBD1 or TRBD2 (5 bases each). Germline assignment: CDR1 LNHNV and CDR2 YYDKDF (reference sequence). Trimming removed 5 bases at V and 8 bases at J, with 16 bases between. The CDR3 contains 14 residues. The CDR3 protein is CATSGDEIFHEQFF. The CDR3 nucleotides read TGTGCCACCAGCGGGGACGAGATTTTCCATGAGCAGTTCTTC.

This clonotype was detected ten times or more. The chain combines TRBV20-1 with TRBJ1-2; D is unclear. The CDR3 spans 11 residues. V lost 3 bases and J 8 bases, leaving 10 bases between the germline ends. The germline gives CDR1 DFQATT, CDR2 SNEGSKA (reference sequence). CDR3 loop: CSASPRTGYTF. CDR3 sequence (DNA): TGCAGTGCTAGTCCCAGGACCGGCTACACCTTC.

At least ten counts were recorded for this clonotype. The chain has TRBV5-4 and TRBJ2-3; 10 bases agree with TRBD2. The CDR3 spans 16 residues. The germline V gene encodes CDR1 SGHNT and CDR2 YYREEE (reference sequence). V shed 0 bases, J shed 5 bases, and the junction held 6 bases outside the gene matches. The CDR3 sequence: CASSLEGLARRDTQYF. The CDR3 coding sequence is TGTGCCAGCAGCTTGGAGGGACTAGCGAGGCGAGATACGCAGTATTTT.

This clonotype was detected many times. The V and J genes are TRBV25-1 and TRBJ2-3, with D perhaps TRBD1 (6 bases). The CDR3 extends over 14 amino acids. V gave up 3 bases and J gave up 2 bases, with 9 bases separating them. In germline, CDR1 is MGHDK, CDR2 SYGVNS. The CDR3 is CASSDRGPTDTQYF. The CDR3 DNA reads as TGTGCCAGCAGTGACAGGGGTCCCACAGATACGCAGTATTTT.

This clonotype was detected many times. The chain combines TRBV6-2 or TRBV6-3 with TRBJ1-1; TRBD1 matches 7 bases. This CDR3 has 11 amino acids. Losses at the gene ends were 10 bases for V and 8 bases for J; bases not matched to a gene: 7. The germline V gene encodes CDR1 MNHEY and CDR2 SVGEGT. The CDR3 coding sequence is TGTGCCATCGTACAGGGGACAGAAGCTTTCTTT. Protein product: CAIVQGTEAFF.

This clonotype was picked up many times. CDR3 bases: TGTGCCAGCAGTCCTCCACGGACGGAAGAGACCCAGTACTTC. Its translation is CASSPPRTEETQYF. The rearrangement joins TRBV12-3 or TRBV12-4 to TRBJ2-5; no reliable D call. Trimming took off 5 bases at V and 3 bases at J, with 13 bases between the two ends. CDR3 length: 14 residues.

This clonotype was seen many times. The CDR3 DNA is TGTGCCAGCAGTCCCAGGGGGAAAAAAGGATTCTTC. Translating gives CASSPRGKKGFF. V is TRBV2 and J is TRBJ2-1; TRBD1 agrees at 7 bases. Per the germline V gene, CDR1 is SNHLY and CDR2 is FYNNEI. V dropped 5 bases and J dropped 16; count of bases not matched to a gene: 11. This CDR3 is built from 12 residues.

The chain is built from TRBV2 and TRBJ1-1, with D perhaps TRBD1 (5 bases). This CDR3 is built from 15 residues. Trimming stripped 11 bases from V and 4 bases from J, with 23 bases between. Germline CDR1 is SNHLY and CDR2 is FYNNEI. CDR3 protein: CAAEGRGKRGTEAFF. For the CDR3, the DNA is TGTGCCGCGGAGGGGCGAGGAAAGAGGGGCACTGAAGCTTTCTTT.

Comment on this clonotype: A read error may explain this, as a much larger clone is one base away. The chain is built from TRBV12-3 or TRBV12-4 and TRBJ2-7; D remains unclear. The germline V and J ends were trimmed by 5 bases and 6 bases, with 11 bases remaining between them. This CDR3 has 12 residues. The CDR3 is CASSPIMAEQYF. The DNA for the CDR3 is TGTGCCAGCAGTCCCATAATGGCCGAGCAGTACTTC.

This clonotype was picked up a small number of times. V gene TRBV4-3 combines with J gene TRBJ1-4; possibly TRBD1 for D (5 bases). Trimming stripped 2 bases from V and 4 bases from J, with 20 bases between. Germline CDR1 LGHNA, CDR2 YSLEER. This CDR3 region has 18 residues. CDR3 in amino acids: CASSQRRGQRGLNEKLFF. CDR3 DNA: TGCGCCAGCAGCCAACGTAGGGGCCAAAGGGGCCTTAATGAAAAACTGTTTTTT.